Sequencing of this TCR beta chain was carried out in a study of sequential checkpoint blockade in melanoma. Treatment indicated: randomized to nivolumab then ipilimumab (arm A) or the reverse (arm B). Patients had received no earlier DNA-damaging chemotherapy. Live CD3+CD8+ CD19− CD56− cells were sorted from PBMCs. Germline loops: CDR1 PRHDT, CDR2 FYEKMQ (reference sequence). The CDR3 is 15 residues long. V lost 5 bases to trimming and J lost 3 bases, with 15 bases between them. Profiling relied on immunoSEQ multiplex PCR, and the TCRdb table lists in-frame clones only, not all of them. The data hold more than 15,000 clones, with 70% observed a single time.

The source of this sequence is a human donor with melanoma. Sequencing was performed on CD8+ T cells sorted from blood (inferred from file names), taken from a patient given nivolumab and ipilimumab in sequence. The rearrangement joins TRBV13 to TRBJ2-3; weak D call: TRBD1 (7 bases). The CDR3 loop reads CASSLGGGKTDTQYF. CDR3 DNA sequence: TGTGCCAGCAGCCTCGGAGGGGGCAAAACAGATACGCAGTATTTT.